This passage covers 28 T cell receptor beta chains from one sample sequenced in a study of blood T cell repertoires in COVID-19. Sequencing used immunoSEQ multiplex PCR; TCRdb keeps in-frame clones, though not all of them. The profile shows roughly 52,000 clones, 87% of them singletons. Sequenced sample: peripheral blood. Receptors were obtained from a man aged 50 to 59 with acute or convalescent COVID-19.

The chain joins TRBV3-1 (or the pseudogene TRBV3-2) to TRBJ2-1, with TRBD2 identical over 9 bases. With V trimmed by 0 bases and J by 13 bases, 13 bases remained unmatched. The CDR3 is made up of 16 amino acids. CDR1 LGHDT and CDR2 YNNKEL come from the germline V gene (reference sequence). The CDR3 reads CASSQELAGQSRRQFF. The CDR3 region has the DNA TGTGCCAGCAGCCAAGAGCTAGCGGGGCAATCTCGGCGCCAGTTCTTC.

This chain joins TRBV11-2 and TRBJ2-1, with TRBD2 as a possible D gene (6 bases). The CDR3 sequence is 16 residues long. Trimming removed 5 bases at V and 7 bases at J, with 21 bases between. Looked up from germline, CDR1 is SGHAT and CDR2 is FQNNGV. CDR3 residues: CASSNPIPSGPNEQFF. The CDR3 DNA is TGTGCCAGCAGCAACCCGATCCCGAGCGGGCCGAATGAGCAGTTCTTC.

The chain links TRBV15 to TRBJ1-5, with D unresolved. CDR1 and CDR2 (germline): LNHNV, YYDKDF (reference sequence). This CDR3 is built from 15 residues. V was clipped by 0 bases and J by 7 bases, with 13 bases between them. Written as DNA, the CDR3 is TGTGCCACCAGCAGAGATTGGCGGGAGGGCCAGCCCCAGCATTTT. Residues: CATSRDWREGQPQHF.

The chain joins TRBV19 to TRBJ2-5; 12 bases agree with TRBD2. Germline V gene sequence: CDR1 LNHDA, CDR2 SQIVND (reference sequence). With 6 bases clipped from V and 4 bases from J, the junction kept 9 bases outside the gene matches. The CDR3 is 16 amino acids. The chain's CDR3 is CASSYKTSGGGETQYF. In DNA form, the CDR3 reads TGTGCCAGTAGCTATAAGACTAGCGGGGGAGGAGAGACCCAGTACTTC. The whole variable domain, filled in from reference TRBV19 and TRBJ2-5, reads DGGITQSPKYLFRKEGQNVTLSCEQNLNHDAMYWYRQDPGQGLRLIYYSQIVNDFQKGDIAEGYSVSREKKESFPLTVTSAQKNPTAFYLCASSYKTSGGGETQYFGPGTRLLVL.

This chain uses TRBV24-1 with TRBJ2-3; 12 bases fit TRBD2. The CDR3 has 16 amino acids. The junction had 7 bases not matched to a gene; V was cut back by 4 bases and J by 6 bases. Germline V gene lookup returns CDR1 KGHDR and CDR2 SFDVKD. The CDR3 loop reads CATSEWTSGKRDTQYF. CDR3 nucleotides: TGTGCCACCAGTGAGTGGACTAGCGGGAAGAGGGATACGCAGTATTTT.

The V gene is TRBV13, the J gene TRBJ1-2; D gene unclear. The V and J ends lost 0 bases and 6 bases respectively, with 14 bases between them. The CDR3 is made up of 15 amino acids. Looked up from germline, CDR1 is PRHDT and CDR2 is FYEKMQ (reference sequence). This CDR3 reads CASSLGVRRSDGYTF. For the CDR3, the DNA is TGTGCCAGCAGCTTAGGCGTGCGGAGATCCGATGGCTACACCTTC.

This chain uses TRBV7-6 with TRBJ2-7; a possible D gene is TRBD2 (5 bases). Germline CDR1 reads SGHVS; CDR2 reads FNYEAQ. Trimming shortened V by 4 bases and J by 4 bases, and 17 bases separated the two germline ends. The CDR3 runs to 15 residues. The CDR3 loop reads CASSSRGPGEYEQYF. The CDR3, as DNA: TGTGCCAGCAGCTCGCGCGGGCCAGGAGAATACGAGCAGTACTTC.

The sample holds one count of this clone. The rearrangement joins TRBV11-2 to TRBJ2-7, with 14 bases identical to TRBD2. Looked up from germline, CDR1 is SGHAT and CDR2 is FQNNGV. This CDR3 is built from 14 residues. V shed 1 base, J shed 13 bases, and the junction held 6 bases outside the gene matches. The CDR3 is CASSLAGTSGSPYF. The CDR3 DNA follows: TGTGCCAGCAGCTTAGCCGGGACTAGCGGGAGCCCTTACTTC.

This clone showed up just once. The chain links TRBV4-1 to TRBJ1-2; 9 nucleotides align to TRBD1. Germline V gene data show CDR1 as MGHRA and CDR2 as YSYEKL. The V and J ends lost 4 bases and 8 bases, in that order; junction bases with no gene match: 11. The CDR3 loop spans 15 amino acids. CDR3 amino acids: CASSRDPGQGVGYTF. The CDR3, as DNA: TGCGCCAGCAGCCGAGACCCGGGACAGGGTGTCGGCTACACCTTC.

J is TRBJ1-2 and V is TRBV18; TRBD1 matches at 9 bases. Germline values: CDR1 KGHSH, CDR2 LQKENI. The CDR3 covers 14 residues. Trimming at V came to 2 bases and at J to 8 bases, leaving 6 bases not matched to a gene. The CDR3 sequence: CASSPYGTGTGYTF. The CDR3 nucleotides are TGTGCCAGCTCACCATACGGGACAGGGACCGGCTACACCTTC.

The CDR3 nucleotides are TGTGCCAGCAGCCCACAGGAAAATCAGCCCCAGCATTTT. Amino acid sequence: CASSPQENQPQHF. The V gene is TRBV12-3 or TRBV12-4, the J gene TRBJ1-5; D perhaps matches TRBD1 (5 bases). Trimming cost V 6 bases and J 4 bases, with 10 bases left between them. The CDR3 extends over 13 amino acids.

The chain combines TRBV6-5 with TRBJ2-3, with a weak D call TRBD2 (5 bases). Between the trimmed V and J ends, which lost 5 bases and 1 base, there was a span of 10 bases. This CDR3 has 14 amino acids. Germline CDR1 reads MNHEY; CDR2 reads SVGAGI. This CDR3 is CASSLLRGTDTQYF. CDR3 nucleotides: TGTGCCAGCAGTCTTCTGCGGGGCACAGATACGCAGTATTTT.

The V and J genes are TRBV6-5 and TRBJ1-5, with TRBD1 identical over 7 bases. The CDR3 covers 12 residues. V gave up 10 bases and J gave up 2 bases; unmatched junction bases: 2. Germline V gene lookup returns CDR1 MNHEY and CDR2 SVGAGI. CDR3 nucleotides: TGTGCCACCGGGACAGGCAATCAGCCCCAGCATTTT. Translated, it gives CATGTGNQPQHF.

The V and J genes are TRBV6-5 and TRBJ1-1; TRBD1 might be the D (6 bases). The V end lost 2 bases, the J end lost 5 bases, and 12 bases lay between the germline ends. CDR1 is MNHEY and CDR2 is SVGAGI in the germline V gene. This CDR3 has 14 amino acids. The CDR3 protein is CASSYRGLGTEAFF. CDR3 in DNA: TGTGCCAGCAGTTACAGGGGGTTAGGAACTGAAGCTTTCTTT.

The CDR3 DNA sequence: TGTGCCAGCAGTTACTTGCGGGGATTAACAGATACGCAGTATTTT. As protein: CASSYLRGLTDTQYF. The chain links TRBV6-5 to TRBJ2-3; the D gene is possibly TRBD2 (6 bases). The germline V and J ends were trimmed by 1 base and 3 bases, with 11 bases remaining between them. CDR3 length: 15 amino acids. In germline, CDR1 is MNHEY, CDR2 SVGAGI.

This chain connects TRBV18 to TRBJ2-1; TRBD1 is a possible D gene (5 bases). V was cut by 1 base and J by 1 base, with 14 bases left in between. CDR1 and CDR2 from the germline V gene are KGHSH and LQKENI. The CDR3 contains 17 residues. The CDR3: CASSPRYQGESYNEQFF. CDR3 nucleotides: TGTGCCAGCTCACCACGCTATCAGGGTGAATCCTACAATGAGCAGTTCTTC.

This clone was recorded once. The chain uses TRBV20-1 and TRBJ2-3; the D gene is possibly TRBD2 (5 bases). CDR3 size: 11 residues. Trimming cost V 4 bases and J 8 bases, with 10 bases left between them. The germline CDR1 and CDR2 sequences are DFQATT and SNEGSKA (reference sequence). The CDR3 spells CSAKARGTQYF. In DNA, the CDR3 is TGCAGTGCTAAGGCTCGGGGTACGCAGTATTTT.

The gene calls are TRBV7-3 and TRBJ2-5; 10 bases agree with TRBD2. V was pared by 5 bases and J by 7 bases, with 7 bases of the junction left unmatched. CDR3 size: 14 residues. The germline V gene has CDR1 SGHTA and CDR2 FQGTGA. For the CDR3, the DNA is TGTGCCAGCAGCCGATTCAGCGGGGGGGCGACCCAGTACTTC. Amino acid sequence: CASSRFSGGATQYF.

The CDR3 protein is CASSDGTGTGYTF. The CDR3 DNA sequence: TGTGCCAGCAGCGACGGGACAGGCACTGGCTACACCTTC. The chain employs TRBV11-3 and TRBJ1-2, with 8 bases aligning to TRBD1. V was clipped by 5 bases and J by 7 bases; unmatched bases: 6. Germline assignment: CDR1 SGHNT and CDR2 YENEEA. This CDR3 has 13 amino acids.

V usage is TRBV11-2 and J usage is TRBJ2-2, with 7 bases identical to TRBD1. Germline V lookup: CDR1 SGHAT, CDR2 FQNNGV. CDR3 length equals 15 residues. Losses at the gene ends were 4 bases for V and 5 bases for J; bases not matched to a gene: 7. For the CDR3, the DNA is TGTGCCAGCAGCTCAACCCCCAGGGGGACCGGGGAGCTGTTTTTT. Amino acids: CASSSTPRGTGELFF.

CDR3 region: CASSPDRGKRANEKLFF. In DNA, the CDR3 is TGTGCCAGCTCACCTGACAGGGGAAAGAGGGCTAATGAAAAACTGTTTTTT. This chain links TRBV18 with TRBJ1-4; TRBD1 agrees at 8 bases. This CDR3 comprises 17 residues. With 3 bases clipped from V and 3 bases from J, the junction kept 9 bases outside the gene matches. Germline V CDR1 and CDR2: KGHSH, LQKENI. Based on the CDR3 plus reference TRBV18 and TRBJ1-4, the full variable domain is NAGVMQNPRHLVRRRGQEARLRCSPMKGHSHVYWYRQLPEEGLKFMVYLQKENIIDESGMPKERFSAEFPKEGPSILRIQQVVRGDSAAYFCASSPDRGKRANEKLFFGSGTQLSVL.

J is TRBJ2-2 and V is TRBV11-3; D call uncertain. CDR1 is SGHNT and CDR2 is YENEEA in the germline V gene. The V gene lost 2 bases and the J gene lost 1 base, with 8 bases spanning the gap. This CDR3 is built from 15 residues. CDR3 region: CASSLSGGNTGELFF. The CDR3 DNA reads TGTGCCAGCAGCTTATCGGGTGGGAACACCGGGGAGCTGTTTTTT. Combining the CDR3 with reference TRBV11-3 and TRBJ2-2 gives the whole variable domain EAGVVQSPRYKIIEKKQPVAFWCNPISGHNTLYWYLQNLGQGPELLIRYENEEAVDDSQLPKDRFSAERLKGVDSTLKIQPAELGDSAVYLCASSLSGGNTGELFFGEGSRLTVL.

This chain uses TRBV9 with TRBJ2-1, with 8 nucleotides matching TRBD2. V shed 0 bases, J shed 6 bases, and the junction held 11 bases outside the gene matches. Germline-derived CDR1 and CDR2 are SGDLS and YYNGEE. The CDR3 length is 17 residues. The CDR3 reads CASSVASRAGGGNEQFF. In DNA form, the CDR3 reads TGTGCCAGCAGCGTAGCCTCTCGGGCGGGGGGAGGCAATGAGCAGTTCTTC. The whole variable domain, filled in from reference TRBV9 and TRBJ2-1, reads DSGVTQTPKHLITATGQRVTLRCSPRSGDLSVYWYQQSLDQGLQFLIQYYNGEERAKGNILERFSAQQFPDLHSELNLSSLELGDSALYFCASSVASRAGGGNEQFFGPGTRLTVL.

For the CDR3, the DNA is TGTGCCAGCAGCTTAGGCCCCCGAGGCGAGCAGTACTTC. It yields the protein CASSLGPRGEQYF. V gene TRBV7-8 combines with J gene TRBJ2-7; no firm D call. The CDR3 has 13 amino acids. Germline V CDR1 and CDR2: SGHVS, FQNEAQ. The V and J ends lost 1 base and 6 bases respectively, with 10 bases between them.

This clone appeared a single time. The chain combines TRBV19 with TRBJ1-4; D may be TRBD1 (5 bases). In germline, CDR1 is LNHDA, CDR2 SQIVND (reference sequence). Deletions cut 3 bases from V and 2 bases from J, with 16 bases between. The CDR3 runs to 17 residues. CDR3: CASSIAGRWATNEKLFF. The CDR3 DNA sequence: TGTGCCAGTAGTATCGCAGGGAGGTGGGCTACTAATGAAAAACTGTTTTTT. The whole variable domain, remainder taken from reference TRBV19 and TRBJ1-4, is DGGITQSPKYLFRKEGQNVTLSCEQNLNHDAMYWYRQDPGQGLRLIYYSQIVNDFQKGDIAEGYSVSREKKESFPLTVTSAQKNPTAFYLCASSIAGRWATNEKLFFGSGTQLSVL.

CDR3 DNA: TGCGCCAGCTCCCACTCGCCCCCGGGACTAGCGGGAAAGCGTACAGATACGCAGTATTTT. Residues: CASSHSPPGLAGKRTDTQYF. V and J are TRBV4-1 and TRBJ2-3; 13 bases align to TRBD2. The V gene's germline CDR1 is MGHRA and CDR2 YSYEKL. With V trimmed by 8 bases and J by 3 bases, 20 bases remained unmatched. The CDR3 loop spans 20 amino acids.

V gene TRBV30 combines with J gene TRBJ1-5; maybe TRBD1 (6 bases). The germline V gene has CDR1 GTSNPN and CDR2 SVGIG (reference sequence). V was shortened by 1 base and J by 0 bases, with 10 bases between the two germline ends. This CDR3 region has 15 residues. The DNA for the CDR3 is TGTGCCTGGAGTGCAGGACAGTATAGCAATCAGCCCCAGCATTTT. Protein sequence: CAWSAGQYSNQPQHF.

The chain uses TRBV29-1 and TRBJ2-7, with a weak D call TRBD1 (6 bases). Between the trimmed V and J ends, which lost 3 bases and 4 bases, there was a span of 13 bases. The V gene's germline CDR1 is SQVTM and CDR2 ANQGSEA. The CDR3 contains 13 residues. The DNA for the CDR3 is TGCAGCGTTGAGGGTCAGGGGTTATACGAGCAGTACTTC. Translating gives CSVEGQGLYEQYF.